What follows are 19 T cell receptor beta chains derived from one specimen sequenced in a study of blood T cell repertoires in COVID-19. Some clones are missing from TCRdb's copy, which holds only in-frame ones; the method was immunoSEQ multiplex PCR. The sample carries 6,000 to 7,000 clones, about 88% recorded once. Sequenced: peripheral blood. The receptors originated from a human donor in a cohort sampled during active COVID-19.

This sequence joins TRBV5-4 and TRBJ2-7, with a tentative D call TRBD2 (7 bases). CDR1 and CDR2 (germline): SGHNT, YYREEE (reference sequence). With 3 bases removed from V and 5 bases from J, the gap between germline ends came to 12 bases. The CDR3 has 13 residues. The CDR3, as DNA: TGTGCCAGCAGCTCGGGGGGCGCGGACGAGCAGTACTTC. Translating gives CASSSGGADEQYF.

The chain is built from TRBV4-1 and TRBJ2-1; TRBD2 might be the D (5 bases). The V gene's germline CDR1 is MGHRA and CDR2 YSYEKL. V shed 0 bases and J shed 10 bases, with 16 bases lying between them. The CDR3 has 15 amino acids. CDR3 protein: CASSQDFTGSGEQFF. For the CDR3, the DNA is TGCGCCAGCAGCCAAGATTTTACCGGGTCGGGGGAGCAGTTCTTC.

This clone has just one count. Here the CDR3 DNA reads TGTGCCTCGAGGGAGCAGGGGATAAACACTGAAGCTTTCTTT. As protein: CASREQGINTEAFF. V is TRBV19 and J is TRBJ1-1; perhaps TRBD1 as D (6 bases). The CDR3 length is 14 residues. Trimming shortened V by 11 bases and J by 2 bases, and 18 bases separated the two germline ends. Germline V gene data show CDR1 as LNHDA and CDR2 as SQIVND (reference sequence). Using reference TRBV19 and TRBJ1-1 for the parts outside the CDR3, the full variable domain is DGGITQSPKYLFRKEGQNVTLSCEQNLNHDAMYWYRQDPGQGLRLIYYSQIVNDFQKGDIAEGYSVSREKKESFPLTVTSAQKNPTAFYLCASREQGINTEAFFGQGTRLTVV.

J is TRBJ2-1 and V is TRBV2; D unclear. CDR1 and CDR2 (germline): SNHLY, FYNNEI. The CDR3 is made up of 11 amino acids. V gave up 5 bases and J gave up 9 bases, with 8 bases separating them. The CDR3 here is CASSNWFEQFF. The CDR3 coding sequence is TGTGCCAGCAGTAACTGGTTTGAGCAGTTCTTC.

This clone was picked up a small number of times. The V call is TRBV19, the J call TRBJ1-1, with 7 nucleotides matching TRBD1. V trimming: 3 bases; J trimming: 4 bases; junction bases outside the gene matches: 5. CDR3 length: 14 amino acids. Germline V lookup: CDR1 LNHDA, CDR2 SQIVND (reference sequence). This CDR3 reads CASSIWSGGTEAFF. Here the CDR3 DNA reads TGTGCCAGTAGTATCTGGTCAGGGGGCACTGAAGCTTTCTTT.

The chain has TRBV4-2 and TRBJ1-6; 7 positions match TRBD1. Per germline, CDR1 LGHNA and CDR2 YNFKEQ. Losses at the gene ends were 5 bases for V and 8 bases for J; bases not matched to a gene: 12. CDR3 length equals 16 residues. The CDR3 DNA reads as TGTGCCAGCAGCGCAAATACAGGGGAGTGGGATTCACCCCTCCACTTT. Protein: CASSANTGEWDSPLHF.

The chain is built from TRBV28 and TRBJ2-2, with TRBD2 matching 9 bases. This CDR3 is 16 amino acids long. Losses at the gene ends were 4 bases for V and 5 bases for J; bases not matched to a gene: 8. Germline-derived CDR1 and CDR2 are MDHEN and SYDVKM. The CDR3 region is CASSSLSGSPTGELFF. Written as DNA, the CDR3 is TGTGCCAGCAGTTCCCTTAGCGGGAGCCCGACCGGGGAGCTGTTTTTT.

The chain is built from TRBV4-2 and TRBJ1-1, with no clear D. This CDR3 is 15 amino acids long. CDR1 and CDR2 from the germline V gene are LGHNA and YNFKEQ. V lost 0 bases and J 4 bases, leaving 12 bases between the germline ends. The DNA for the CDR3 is TGTGCCAGCAGCCAAGACTTTGCAGGCTCCACTGAAGCTTTCTTT. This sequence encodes CASSQDFAGSTEAFF.

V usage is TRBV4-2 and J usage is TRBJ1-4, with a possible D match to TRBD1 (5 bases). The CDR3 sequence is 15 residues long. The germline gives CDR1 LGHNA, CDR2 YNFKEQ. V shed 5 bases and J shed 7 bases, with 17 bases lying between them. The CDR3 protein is CASSAVQAGSEKLFF. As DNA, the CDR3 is TGTGCCAGCAGCGCCGTACAGGCCGGTAGTGAAAAACTGTTTTTT.

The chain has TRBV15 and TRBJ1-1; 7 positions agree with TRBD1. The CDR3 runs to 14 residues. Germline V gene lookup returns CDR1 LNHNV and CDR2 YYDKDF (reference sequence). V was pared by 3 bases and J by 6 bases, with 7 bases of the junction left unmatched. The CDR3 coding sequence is TGTGCCACCAGCAGGGATCGACAGGGATCTGAAGCTTTCTTT. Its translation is CATSRDRQGSEAFF.

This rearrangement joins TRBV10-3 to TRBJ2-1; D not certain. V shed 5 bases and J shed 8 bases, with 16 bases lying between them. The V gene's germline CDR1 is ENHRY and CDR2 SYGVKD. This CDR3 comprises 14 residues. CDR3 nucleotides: TGTGCCATCAGTCCGACCGATGCAGGCCATGAGCAGTTCTTC. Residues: CAISPTDAGHEQFF.

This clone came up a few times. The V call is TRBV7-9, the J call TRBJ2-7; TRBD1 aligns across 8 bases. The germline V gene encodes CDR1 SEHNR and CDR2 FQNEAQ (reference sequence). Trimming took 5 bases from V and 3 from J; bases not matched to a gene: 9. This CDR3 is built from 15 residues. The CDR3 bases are TGTGCCAGCAGCGATAGGGGACAGGCGCTCTACGAGCAGTACTTC. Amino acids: CASSDRGQALYEQYF.

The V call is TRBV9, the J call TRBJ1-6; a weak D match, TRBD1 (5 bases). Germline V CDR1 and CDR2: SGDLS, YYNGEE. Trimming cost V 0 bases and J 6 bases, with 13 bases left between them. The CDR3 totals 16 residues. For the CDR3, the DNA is TGTGCCAGCAGCGTAGGGCAGGGTCCGCTTAATTCACCCCTCCACTTT. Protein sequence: CASSVGQGPLNSPLHF.

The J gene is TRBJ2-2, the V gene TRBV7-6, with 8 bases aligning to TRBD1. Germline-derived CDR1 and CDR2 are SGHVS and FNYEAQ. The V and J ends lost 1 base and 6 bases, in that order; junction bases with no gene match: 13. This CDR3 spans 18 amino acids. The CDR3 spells CASSLVAGGRGRPGELFF. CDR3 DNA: TGTGCCAGCAGCTTAGTGGCTGGGGGCAGGGGGCGCCCCGGGGAGCTGTTTTTT.

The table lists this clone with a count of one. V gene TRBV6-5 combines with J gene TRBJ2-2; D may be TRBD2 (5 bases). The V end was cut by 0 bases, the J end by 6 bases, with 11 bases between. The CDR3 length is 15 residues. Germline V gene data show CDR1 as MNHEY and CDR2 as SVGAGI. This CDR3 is CASSYSWASSGELFF. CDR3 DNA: TGTGCCAGCAGTTACTCGTGGGCTAGCTCCGGGGAGCTGTTTTTT.

This CDR3 reads CASSQGELTVEQFF. In DNA form, the CDR3 reads TGCGCCAGCAGCCAAGGAGAACTGACAGTTGAGCAGTTCTTC. This chain joins TRBV4-3 and TRBJ2-1, with D possibly TRBD1 on 5 matching bases. V shed 1 base and J shed 9 bases, with 13 bases lying between them. This CDR3 is built from 14 residues. Germline V lookup: CDR1 LGHNA, CDR2 YSLEER.

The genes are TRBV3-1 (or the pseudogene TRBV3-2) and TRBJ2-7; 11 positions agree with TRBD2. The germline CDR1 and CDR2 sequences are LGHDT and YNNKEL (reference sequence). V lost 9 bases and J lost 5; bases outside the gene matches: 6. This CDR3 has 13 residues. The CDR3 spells CASTGLAGDEQYF. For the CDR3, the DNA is TGTGCCAGTACTGGACTAGCGGGCGACGAGCAGTACTTC.

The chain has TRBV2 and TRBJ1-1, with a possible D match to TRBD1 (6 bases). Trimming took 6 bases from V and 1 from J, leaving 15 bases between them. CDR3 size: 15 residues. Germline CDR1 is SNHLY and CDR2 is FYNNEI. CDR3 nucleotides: TGTGCCAGCAGCATCCAGGGGTTGGGGAACACTGAAGCTTTCTTT. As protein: CASSIQGLGNTEAFF.

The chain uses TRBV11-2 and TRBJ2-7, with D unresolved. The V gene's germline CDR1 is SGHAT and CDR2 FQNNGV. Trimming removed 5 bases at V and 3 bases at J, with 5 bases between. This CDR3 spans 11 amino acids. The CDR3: CASSPGYEQYF. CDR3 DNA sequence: TGTGCCAGCAGCCCAGGCTACGAGCAGTACTTC.